This passage covers 4 T cell receptor beta chains from one sample sequenced in a study of Graves' ophthalmopathy and Graves' hyperthyroidism. Amplification targeted the TCR beta CDR3 regions, with RNA transcripts as the source material. In the first round, RT-PCR was carried out with HTBI primers, and a multiplex PCR formed the second round. TCRdb independently ran MiXCR on the multiplex PCR reads; one entry per CDR3 protein. The profile shows approximately 700,000 distinct CDR3 sequences, over 40% of them singletons. The sequenced material came from peripheral blood. The receptors shown here come from an adult man with Graves' ophthalmopathy.

In the case of this clonotype: A much more abundant neighbour one base away suggests this may be a read error. This likely comes from a read error, as the CDR3 has no conserved phenylalanine or tryptophan at its end. The rearrangement links TRBV15 to TRBJ2-7; 8 bases align to TRBD2. Germline CDR1 and CDR2: LNHNV and YYDKDF (reference sequence). The CDR3 is made up of 14 amino acids. The ends lost 8 bases at V and 3 bases at J; junction bases unmatched: 9. Here the CDR3 DNA reads TGTGCCACCGCAAGGCCGGGGGGGGGCTACGAGCAGTACCTC. As protein: CATARPGGGYEQYL.

This clonotype was found a few times. The chain links TRBV7-2 to TRBJ2-2; D gene unclear. Germline CDR1 is SGHTA and CDR2 is FQGNSA. V was clipped by 5 bases and J by 4 bases, with 8 bases between them. This CDR3 region has 13 residues. The CDR3 bases are TGTGCCAGCAGCCCTAGTATCACCGGGGAGCTGTTTTTT. Encoded protein: CASSPSITGELFF.

This clonotype appeared many times. This chain uses TRBV12-3 or TRBV12-4 with TRBJ1-2; possibly TRBD1 for D (5 bases). This CDR3 region has 15 residues. Trimming stripped 3 bases from V and 0 bases from J, with 11 bases between. The DNA of the CDR3 is TGTGCCAGCAGTTTTTTGGACACAGCTAACTATGGCTACACCTTC. It is translated as CASSFLDTANYGYTF.

This clonotype has just a few counts. The chain links TRBV6-2 or TRBV6-3 to TRBJ2-2, with a possible D match to TRBD2 (5 bases). Trimming removed 8 bases from V and 1 base from J, with 11 bases in between. Germline CDR1 MNHEY, CDR2 SVGEGT. The CDR3 is 14 amino acids. The CDR3, as DNA: TGTGCCAGCGGCTCGGGGAAGAACACCGGGGAGCTGTTTTTT. Translating it yields CASGSGKNTGELFF.